The 28 T cell receptor beta chains given below trace back to one sample, sequenced in a study of blood T cell repertoires in COVID-19. Measured with immunoSEQ multiplex PCR; TCRdb has only the in-frame clones, and not every one. Of some 390,000 clones listed, approximately 90% are singletons. The sample taken for sequencing was PBMCs or T cells enriched from blood (not recorded which). Source of these receptors: a man aged 25-40 years who had recovered from COVID-19.

The chain is built from TRBV18 and TRBJ2-7; 12 positions match TRBD2. CDR1 KGHSH and CDR2 LQKENI come from the germline V gene. The CDR3 length is 16 residues. V was pared by 6 bases and J by 3 bases, with 9 bases of the junction left unmatched. CDR3 nucleotide sequence: TGTGCCAGCTCCCCAGCCCGGACTAGCGGGAACTACGAGCAGTACTTC. It translates to CASSPARTSGNYEQYF.

DNA of the CDR3: TGTGCCTGGAGTGTGGGGGAGGGCTACGAGCAGTACTTC. Encoded protein: CAWSVGEGYEQYF. J is TRBJ2-7 and V is TRBV30, with 7 bases that match TRBD2. J was trimmed by 3 bases and V by 0 bases; bases with no gene match: 2. CDR1 and CDR2 from the germline V gene are GTSNPN and SVGIG (reference sequence). The CDR3 has 13 amino acids.

This clone was found a few times. The chain recombines TRBV5-6 with TRBJ1-4; unclear D gene. This CDR3 has 14 residues. Trimming pared 1 base from V and 4 bases from J, leaving 8 bases between. Looked up from germline, CDR1 is SGHDT and CDR2 is YYEEEE. The chain's CDR3 is CASSLYRDNEKLFF. CDR3 sequence (DNA): TGTGCCAGCAGCTTGTATAGAGATAATGAAAAACTGTTTTTT.

This clone came up a few times. This chain joins TRBV7-2 and TRBJ1-3, with TRBD1 matching 7 bases. Germline CDR1 reads SGHTA; CDR2 reads FQGNSA. The junction had 13 bases not matched to a gene; V was cut back by 5 bases and J by 0 bases. The CDR3 is 18 residues long. In nucleotides, the CDR3 is TGTGCCAGCAGCCACCACCGAATACAGGGGAGCTCTGGAAACACCATATATTTT. Amino acids: CASSHHRIQGSSGNTIYF. Full variable domain (missing parts from reference TRBV7-2 and TRBJ1-3): GAGVSQSPSNKVTEKGKDVELRCDPISGHTALYWYRQSLGQGLEFLIYFQGNSAPDKSGLPSDRFSAERTGGSVSTLTIQRTQQEDSAVYLCASSHHRIQGSSGNTIYFGEGSWLTVV.

The gene calls are TRBV28 and TRBJ1-1; the D is unclear. The germline V and J ends were trimmed by 1 base and 5 bases, with 20 bases remaining between them. Per the germline V gene, CDR1 is MDHEN and CDR2 is SYDVKM. The CDR3 contains 17 residues. The CDR3 nucleotides are TGTGCCAGCAGTTTATACCGAAATCCGGGGATAAGGACTGAAGCTTTCTTT. This gives the protein CASSLYRNPGIRTEAFF. The full variable domain, rest sourced from reference TRBV28 and TRBJ1-1, is DVKVTQSSRYLVKRTGEKVFLECVQDMDHENMFWYRQDPGLGLRLIYFSYDVKMKEKGDIPEGYSVSREKKERFSLILESASTNQTSMYLCASSLYRNPGIRTEAFFGQGTRLTVV.

The chain has TRBV24-1 and TRBJ1-2; D may be TRBD1 (5 bases). V lost 2 bases and J 3 bases, leaving 6 bases between the germline ends. Germline-derived CDR1 and CDR2 are KGHDR and SFDVKD. This CDR3 contains 13 residues. The CDR3 here is CATSDSGHYGYTF. CDR3 nucleotide sequence: TGTGCCACCAGTGATTCAGGGCACTATGGCTACACCTTC.

The genes are TRBV12-5 and TRBJ2-1; 12 bases align to TRBD2. The ends lost 1 base at V and 6 bases at J; junction bases unmatched: 7. The length of the CDR3 is 17 residues. The germline CDR1 and CDR2 sequences are LGHNT and FRNRAP. CDR3 nucleotide sequence: TGTGCTAGTGGTTTGGGACTAGCGGGAGTGAAGCGCAATGAGCAGTTCTTC. As protein: CASGLGLAGVKRNEQFF.

The rearrangement joins TRBV18 to TRBJ1-3, with D possibly TRBD1 on 6 matching bases. V was shortened by 2 bases and J by 4 bases, with 21 bases between the two germline ends. CDR3 size: 18 residues. In germline, CDR1 is KGHSH, CDR2 LQKENI. CDR3: CASSPSPTDQGRGNTIYF. The CDR3 bases are TGTGCCAGCTCACCATCACCGACAGACCAGGGGCGAGGAAACACCATATATTTT.

The J gene is TRBJ2-7, the V gene TRBV12-3 or TRBV12-4, with D maybe TRBD1 (6 bases). The CDR3 is made up of 12 amino acids. V was shortened by 2 bases and J by 7 bases, with 9 bases between the two germline ends. This chain's CDR3 is CASSLNREEQYF. CDR3 sequence (DNA): TGTGCCAGCAGTTTAAACAGGGAAGAGCAGTACTTC.

The chain combines TRBV18 with TRBJ2-7; 7 nucleotides align to TRBD2. Trimming took 3 bases from V and 3 from J; bases not matched to a gene: 8. Germline V gene data show CDR1 as KGHSH and CDR2 as LQKENI. The CDR3 length is 15 residues. CDR3 sequence reads: CASSPGTTINYEQYF. The CDR3 nucleotides are TGTGCCAGCTCACCCGGGACTACAATAAACTACGAGCAGTACTTC.

The V call is TRBV5-1, the J call TRBJ1-2; possibly TRBD1 for D (5 bases). Germline values: CDR1 SGHRS, CDR2 YFSETQ. The length of the CDR3 is 14 residues. V lost 0 bases to trimming and J lost 5 bases, with 11 bases between them. CDR3 sequence (DNA): TGCGCCAGCAGCTTGGCCGTCGGGGGATATGGCTACACCTTC. Amino acids: CASSLAVGGYGYTF.

The V gene is TRBV18, the J gene TRBJ1-3; D remains unclear. Trimming stripped 0 bases from V and 1 base from J, with 7 bases between. Germline V gene lookup returns CDR1 KGHSH and CDR2 LQKENI. The CDR3 runs 15 residues. The CDR3, as DNA: TGTGCCAGCTCACCACCGAAGACTTCTGGAAACACCATATATTTT. Protein product: CASSPPKTSGNTIYF.

V usage is TRBV7-6 and J usage is TRBJ2-2, with 9 nucleotides matching TRBD1. The ends lost 5 bases at V and 2 bases at J; junction bases unmatched: 3. This CDR3 comprises 15 residues. The germline gives CDR1 SGHVS, CDR2 FNYEAQ. CDR3 nucleotides: TGTGCCAGCAGCACGGGACAGGGTAACACCGGGGAGCTGTTTTTT. Translated: CASSTGQGNTGELFF.

In this sample, this clone turned up once. This chain joins TRBV27 and TRBJ1-2, with 7 bases aligning to TRBD1. V dropped 4 bases and J dropped 2; count of bases not matched to a gene: 16. This CDR3 has 18 amino acids. Germline V gives CDR1 MNHEY, CDR2 SMNVEV (reference sequence). Here the CDR3 DNA reads TGTGCCAGCAGTTATCGGGTCCAGGGGGTGGGACAGAACTATGGCTACACCTTC. It encodes CASSYRVQGVGQNYGYTF.

The chain joins TRBV19 to TRBJ2-7, with D tentatively TRBD1 (6 bases). Germline CDR1 and CDR2: LNHDA and SQIVND (reference sequence). Deletions cut 5 bases from V and 2 bases from J, with 13 bases between. The CDR3 has 14 residues. The CDR3: CASSHRDKTYEQYF. The CDR3 bases are TGTGCCAGTAGTCACCGGGACAAGACCTACGAGCAGTACTTC.

J is TRBJ2-1 and V is TRBV5-1; 14 nucleotides match TRBD2. The CDR3 spans 16 residues. The germline gives CDR1 SGHRS, CDR2 YFSETQ. The J segment lost 8 bases and the V segment lost 1 base, leaving 5 bases of the junction unmatched. CDR3 sequence: CASSLTWTSGRHEQFF. CDR3 nucleotide sequence: TGCGCCAGCAGCTTGACCTGGACTAGCGGGAGGCATGAGCAGTTCTTC. Full variable domain (missing parts from reference TRBV5-1 and TRBJ2-1): KAGVTQTPRYLIKTRGQQVTLSCSPISGHRSVSWYQQTPGQGLQFLFEYFSETQRNKGNFPGRFSGRQFSNSRSEMNVSTLELGDSALYLCASSLTWTSGRHEQFFGPGTRLTVL.

The chain carries TRBV12-3 or TRBV12-4 and TRBJ1-1; D unclear. With 6 bases removed from V and 3 bases from J, the gap between germline ends came to 8 bases. This CDR3 has 12 residues. The CDR3 is CASRRHHTEAFF. As DNA, the CDR3 is TGTGCCAGCAGACGACATCACACTGAAGCTTTCTTT.

J is TRBJ2-5 and V is TRBV24-1, with 11 bases aligning to TRBD1. Germline CDR1 is KGHDR and CDR2 is SFDVKD. This CDR3 comprises 16 residues. With 4 bases clipped from V and 5 bases from J, the junction kept 8 bases outside the gene matches. For the CDR3, the DNA is TGTGCCACCAGTGACACCGGGACAGGGGGAGGTGAGACCCAGTACTTC. It specifies CATSDTGTGGGETQYF.

This rearrangement joins TRBV3-1 (or the pseudogene TRBV3-2) to TRBJ2-1, with 7 bases matching TRBD1. V was clipped by 4 bases and J by 8 bases; unmatched bases: 11. CDR1 LGHDT and CDR2 YNNKEL come from the germline V gene (reference sequence). The CDR3 loop spans 15 amino acids. Written as DNA, the CDR3 is TGTGCCAGCAGCCCAACGACAGGGATAGGGCATGAGCAGTTCTTC. As protein: CASSPTTGIGHEQFF.

The chain has TRBV4-1 and TRBJ2-4, with 7 nucleotides matching TRBD1. CDR3 length: 16 residues. CDR1 is MGHRA and CDR2 is YSYEKL in the germline V gene. Trimming at V came to 3 bases and at J to 4 bases, leaving 9 bases not matched to a gene. CDR3 sequence reads: CASSHPPGTAKNIQYF. DNA for the CDR3: TGCGCCAGCAGCCACCCCCCGGGGACAGCTAAAAACATTCAGTACTTC.

The chain links TRBV10-3 to TRBJ1-2, with D tentatively TRBD1 (5 bases). The CDR3 is 13 amino acids. V was clipped by 11 bases and J by 4 bases, with 17 bases between them. Germline V lookup: CDR1 ENHRY, CDR2 SYGVKD. The CDR3 DNA sequence: TGTGCCGTACAAGGGGTATGGGCCTATGGCTACACCTTC. Protein product: CAVQGVWAYGYTF.

The chain employs TRBV3-1 (or the pseudogene TRBV3-2) and TRBJ2-1, with 11 bases matching TRBD2. The CDR3 is 17 amino acids. J lost 4 bases, V lost 3 bases, and 8 bases had no gene match. Germline loops: CDR1 LGHDT, CDR2 YNNKEL (reference sequence). CDR3 sequence reads: CASSQPLAGALYNEQFF. The CDR3 nucleotides read TGTGCCAGCAGCCAGCCACTAGCGGGAGCTTTGTACAATGAGCAGTTCTTC.

This chain links TRBV2 with TRBJ2-1; a weak D match, TRBD2 (5 bases). The CDR3 totals 15 residues. The V end lost 11 bases, the J end lost 6 bases, and 23 bases lay between the germline ends. CDR1 is SNHLY and CDR2 is FYNNEI in the germline V gene. The CDR3 DNA follows: TGTGCCGGCTCGGCCTTGGTAGGACGGGGCAATGAGCAGTTCTTC. Protein: CAGSALVGRGNEQFF.

Notes on this clone: This sample also contains other DNA sequences that code for the same CDR3. V usage is TRBV24-1 and J usage is TRBJ1-2; TRBD1 matches at 9 bases. The length of the CDR3 is 14 residues. Germline V gene lookup returns CDR1 KGHDR and CDR2 SFDVKD. J gave up 8 bases and V 4 bases, and 7 bases lay outside the gene matches. CDR3 nucleotide sequence: TGTGCCACCAGTGACCTGGGACAGGGCTACGGCTACACCTTC. This encodes CATSDLGQGYGYTF.

The count of this clone is one. The CDR3 nucleotides are TGTGCCAGCAGTGAAGACCCCCAGCTAGCGTATAGCACAGATACGCAGTATTTT. Translating it yields CASSEDPQLAYSTDTQYF. The chain joins TRBV6-1 to TRBJ2-3; the D gene is possibly TRBD2 (6 bases). Germline V gives CDR1 MNHNS, CDR2 SASEGT. The CDR3 totals 18 residues. V lost 1 base, J lost 0 bases, and 17 bases lay in between.

This clone has just one count. V usage is TRBV28 and J usage is TRBJ1-4; 9 bases are shared with TRBD1. Germline V gives CDR1 MDHEN, CDR2 SYDVKM. This CDR3 spans 16 amino acids. J lost 4 bases, V lost 1 base, and 4 bases had no gene match. The CDR3 DNA follows: TGTGCCAGCAGTTTATCAGTGGGACAGGGTAATGAAAAACTGTTTTTT. Residues: CASSLSVGQGNEKLFF.

The V gene is TRBV28, the J gene TRBJ1-1; D not resolved. CDR3 length: 12 amino acids. Trimming took 4 bases from V and 11 from J, leaving 14 bases between them. CDR1 MDHEN and CDR2 SYDVKM come from the germline V gene. Here the CDR3 DNA reads TGTGCCAGCAGTTCGGCCCCAACGGGGGCTTTCTTT. This codes for CASSSAPTGAFF.

The J gene is TRBJ2-1, the V gene TRBV9, with 10 bases that match TRBD2. Germline CDR1 is SGDLS and CDR2 is YYNGEE. The V gene end was trimmed by 4 bases and the J gene end by 6 bases; junction bases not matched to a gene: 10. This CDR3 spans 16 amino acids. CDR3 loop: CASSPSGTSEPNEQFF. The DNA of the CDR3 is TGTGCCAGCAGCCCTAGCGGGACTAGCGAGCCCAATGAGCAGTTCTTC.